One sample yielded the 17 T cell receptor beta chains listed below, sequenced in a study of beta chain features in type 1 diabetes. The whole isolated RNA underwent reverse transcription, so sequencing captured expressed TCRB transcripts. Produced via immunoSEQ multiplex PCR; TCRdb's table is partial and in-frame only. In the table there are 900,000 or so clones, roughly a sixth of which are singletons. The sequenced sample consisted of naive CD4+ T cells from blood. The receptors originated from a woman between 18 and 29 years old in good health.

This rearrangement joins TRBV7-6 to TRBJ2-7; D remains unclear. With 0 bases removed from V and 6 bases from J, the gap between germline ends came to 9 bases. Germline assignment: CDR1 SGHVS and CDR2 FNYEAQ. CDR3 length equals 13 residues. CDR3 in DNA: TGTGCCAGCAGCTTAGCGACCCACCTCGAGCAGTACTTC. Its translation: CASSLATHLEQYF.

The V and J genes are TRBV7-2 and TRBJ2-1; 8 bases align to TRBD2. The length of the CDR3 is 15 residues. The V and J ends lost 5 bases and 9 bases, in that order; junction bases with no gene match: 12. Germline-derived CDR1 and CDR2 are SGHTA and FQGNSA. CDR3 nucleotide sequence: TGTGCCAGCAGCGACCCCGGGACTAGACACGCTGAGCAGTTCTTC. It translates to CASSDPGTRHAEQFF.

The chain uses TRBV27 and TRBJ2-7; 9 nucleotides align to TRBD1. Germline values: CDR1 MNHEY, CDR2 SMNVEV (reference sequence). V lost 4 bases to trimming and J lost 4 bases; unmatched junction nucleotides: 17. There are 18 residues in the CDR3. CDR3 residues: CASSSRDRVPRGQYEQYF. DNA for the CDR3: TGTGCCAGCAGTTCCCGGGACAGGGTCCCCAGGGGGCAATACGAGCAGTACTTC.

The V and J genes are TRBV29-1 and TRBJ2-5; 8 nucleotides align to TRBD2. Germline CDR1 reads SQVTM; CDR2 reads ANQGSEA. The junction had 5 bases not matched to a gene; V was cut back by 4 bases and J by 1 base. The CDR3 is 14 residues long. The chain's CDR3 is CSVASLAGQETQYF. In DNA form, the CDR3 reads TGCAGCGTTGCTTCCCTAGCGGGCCAAGAGACCCAGTACTTC.

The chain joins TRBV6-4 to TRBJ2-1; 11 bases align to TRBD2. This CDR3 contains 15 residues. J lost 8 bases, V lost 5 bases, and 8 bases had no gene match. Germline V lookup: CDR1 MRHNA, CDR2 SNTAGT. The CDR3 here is CASSLTSGTLHEQFF. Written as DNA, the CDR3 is TGTGCCAGCAGTTTGACTAGCGGGACCCTGCATGAGCAGTTCTTC.

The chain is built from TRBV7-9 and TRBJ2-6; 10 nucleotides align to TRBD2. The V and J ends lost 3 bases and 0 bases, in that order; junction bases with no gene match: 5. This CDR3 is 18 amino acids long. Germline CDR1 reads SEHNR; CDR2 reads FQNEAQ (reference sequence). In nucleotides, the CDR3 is TGTGCCAGCAGCTTCAAAGCGGGAGGGGGCTCTGGGGCCAACGTCCTGACTTTC. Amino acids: CASSFKAGGGSGANVLTF.

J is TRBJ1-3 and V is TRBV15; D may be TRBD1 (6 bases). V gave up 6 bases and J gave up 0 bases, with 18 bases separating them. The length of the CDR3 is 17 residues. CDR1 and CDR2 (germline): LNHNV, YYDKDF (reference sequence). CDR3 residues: CATREGGSLGSGNTIYF. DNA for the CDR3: TGTGCCACCAGAGAGGGGGGGTCCCTGGGCTCTGGAAACACCATATATTTT.

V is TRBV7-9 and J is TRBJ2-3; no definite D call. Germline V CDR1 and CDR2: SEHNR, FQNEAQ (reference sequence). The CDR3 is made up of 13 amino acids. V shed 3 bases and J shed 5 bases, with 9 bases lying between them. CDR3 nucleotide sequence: TGTGCCAGCAGCTTTCCCGCTTTAGATACGCAGTATTTT. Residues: CASSFPALDTQYF. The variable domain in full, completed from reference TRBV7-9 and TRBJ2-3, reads DTGVSQNPRHKITKRGQNVTFRCDPISEHNRLYWYRQTLGQGPEFLTYFQNEAQLEKSRLLSDRFSAERPKGSFSTLEIQRTEQGDSAMYLCASSFPALDTQYFGPGTRLTVL.

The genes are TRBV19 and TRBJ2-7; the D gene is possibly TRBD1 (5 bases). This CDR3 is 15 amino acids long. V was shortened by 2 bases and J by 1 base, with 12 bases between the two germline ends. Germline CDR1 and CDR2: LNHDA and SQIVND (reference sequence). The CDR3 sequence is CASSIQGYGSYEQYF. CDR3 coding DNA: TGTGCCAGTAGTATACAGGGCTATGGGTCCTACGAGCAGTACTTC. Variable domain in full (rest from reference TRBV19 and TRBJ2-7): DGGITQSPKYLFRKEGQNVTLSCEQNLNHDAMYWYRQDPGQGLRLIYYSQIVNDFQKGDIAEGYSVSREKKESFPLTVTSAQKNPTAFYLCASSIQGYGSYEQYFGPGTRLTVT.

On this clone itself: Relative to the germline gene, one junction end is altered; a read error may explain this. CDR3 DNA: TGTGCCAGCAGCGACCGGGAGGGCCCCTACAATGAGCGGTTCTTC. Translating it yields CASSDREGPYNERFF. The V call is TRBV7-8, the J call TRBJ2-1; 8 bases line up with TRBD2. This CDR3 is built from 15 residues. Germline V gives CDR1 SGHVS, CDR2 FQNEAQ. The variable domain in full, completed from reference TRBV7-8 and TRBJ2-1, reads GAGVSQSPRYKVAKRGQDVALRCDPISGHVSLFWYQQALGQGPEFLTYFQNEAQLDKSGLPSDRFFAERPEGSVSTLKIQRTQQEDSAVYLCASSDREGPYNERFFGPGTRLTVL.

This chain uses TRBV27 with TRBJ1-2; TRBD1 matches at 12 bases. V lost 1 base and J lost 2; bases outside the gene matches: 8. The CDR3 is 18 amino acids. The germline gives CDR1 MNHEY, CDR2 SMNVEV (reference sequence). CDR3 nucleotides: TGTGCCAGCAGTTTATTTCATAGGGGGACAGGGGGCAACTATGGCTACACCTTC. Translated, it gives CASSLFHRGTGGNYGYTF.

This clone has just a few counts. CDR3 protein: CASSLVTGVYYEQYF. The CDR3 DNA is TGTGCCAGCAGCTTAGTAACAGGGGTCTATTACGAGCAGTACTTC. This chain joins TRBV7-9 and TRBJ2-7; 7 nucleotides agree with TRBD1. The CDR3 runs 15 residues. Germline V gives CDR1 SEHNR, CDR2 FQNEAQ (reference sequence). V was clipped by 1 base and J by 4 bases; unmatched bases: 7.

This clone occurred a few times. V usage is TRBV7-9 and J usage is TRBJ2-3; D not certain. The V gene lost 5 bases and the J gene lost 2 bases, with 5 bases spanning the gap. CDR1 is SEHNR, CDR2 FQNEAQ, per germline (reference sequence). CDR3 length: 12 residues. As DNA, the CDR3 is TGTGCCAGCAGCATTATCACAGATACGCAGTATTTT. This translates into CASSIITDTQYF.

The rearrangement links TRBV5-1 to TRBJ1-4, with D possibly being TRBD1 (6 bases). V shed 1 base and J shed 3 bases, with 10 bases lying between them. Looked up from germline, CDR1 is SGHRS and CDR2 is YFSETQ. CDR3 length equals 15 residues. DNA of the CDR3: TGCGCCAGCAGCTTGTTGGGGGCGTCTAATGAAAAACTGTTTTTT. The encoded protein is CASSLLGASNEKLFF.

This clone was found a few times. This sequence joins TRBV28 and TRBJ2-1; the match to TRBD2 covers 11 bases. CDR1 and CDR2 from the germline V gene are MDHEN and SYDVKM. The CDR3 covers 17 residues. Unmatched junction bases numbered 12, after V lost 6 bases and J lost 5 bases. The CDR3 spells CASSPNAGLAVNNEQFF. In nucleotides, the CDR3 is TGTGCCAGCAGCCCGAATGCGGGACTAGCGGTTAACAATGAGCAGTTCTTC.

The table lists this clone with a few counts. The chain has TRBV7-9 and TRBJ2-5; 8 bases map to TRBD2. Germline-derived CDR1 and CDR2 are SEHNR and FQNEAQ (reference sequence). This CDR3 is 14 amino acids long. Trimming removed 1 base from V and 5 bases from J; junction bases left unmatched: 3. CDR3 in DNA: TGTGCCAGCAGCTTAGACCGGGAGGGGGAGACCCAGTACTTC. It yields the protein CASSLDREGETQYF.

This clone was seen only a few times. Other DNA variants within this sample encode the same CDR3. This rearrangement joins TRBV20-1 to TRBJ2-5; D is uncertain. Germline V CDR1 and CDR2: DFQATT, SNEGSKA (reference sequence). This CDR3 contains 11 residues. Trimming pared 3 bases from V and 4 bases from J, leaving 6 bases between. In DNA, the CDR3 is TGCAGTGCTAGGTCGTCAGAGACCCAGTACTTC. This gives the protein CSARSSETQYF.